This is a list of T cell receptor beta chains from one sample in a study of OX40 agonist ivuxolimab in advanced cancers. TCRdb keeps only in-frame clones here, not all; method: immunoSEQ multiplex PCR. The sample includes under 90,000 clones, about 86% seen only once; the top ten take 0.8% to 1%. The sample in question was CD4+ or CD8+ T cells sorted from blood, obtained in a trial of the OX40 agonist ivuxolimab. These receptors all come from an adult with an advanced solid tumor such as melanoma, head and neck, liver or kidney cancer. Each CDR3 is given with its conserved first and last residue. Fields, in order: D gene, V gene, clone size, J gene, CDR3 DNA, CDR3 protein. D genes are given only for firm matches. Clone size is given for some rows only: seen once, a few or many times, or a class if the clone is expanded.

d_call: .
v_call: TRBV5-1
clone_size: .
j_call: TRBJ1-1
cdr3_nt: TGCGCCAGCAAGGTACCTTCGAACACTGAAGCTTTCTTT
cdr3_aa: CASKVPSNTEAFF

d_call: .
v_call: TRBV18
clone_size: few
j_call: TRBJ2-7
cdr3_nt: TGTGCCAGCTCACCCCGGGACCACGAGCAGTACTTC
cdr3_aa: CASSPRDHEQYF

d_call: TRBD1
v_call: TRBV14
clone_size: .
j_call: TRBJ1-1
cdr3_nt: TGTGCCAGCAGCCAAGGGGGAGACAGGGGGCTCACTGAAGCTTTCTTT
cdr3_aa: CASSQGGDRGLTEAFF

d_call: .
v_call: TRBV19
clone_size: .
j_call: TRBJ2-4
cdr3_nt: TGTGCCAGTAGTATAGGGAGACAGGTCGAATTCATTCAGTACTTC
cdr3_aa: CASSIGRQVEFIQYF

d_call: .
v_call: TRBV18
clone_size: .
j_call: TRBJ2-7
cdr3_nt: TGTGCCAGCTCACCAAGCGACGAGCAGTACTTC
cdr3_aa: CASSPSDEQYF

d_call: .
v_call: TRBV7-9
clone_size: .
j_call: TRBJ2-2
cdr3_nt: TGTGCCAGCAGCTTAAGTTGGGCCGGGGCCGCGAACACCGGGGAGCTGTTTTTT
cdr3_aa: CASSLSWAGAANTGELFF

d_call: .
v_call: TRBV19
clone_size: once
j_call: TRBJ1-4
cdr3_nt: TGTGCCAGTCGTCCCGGGGGGGGCTCAAATGAAAAACTGTTTTTT
cdr3_aa: CASRPGGGSNEKLFF

d_call: .
v_call: TRBV5-4
clone_size: .
j_call: TRBJ1-3
cdr3_nt: TGTGCCAGCAGTCCCTCTGGAAACACCATATATTTT
cdr3_aa: CASSPSGNTIYF

d_call: TRBD2
v_call: TRBV2
clone_size: once
j_call: TRBJ2-5
cdr3_nt: TGTGCCAGCAGTGGGGCCATCGGGGGGGAGACCCAGTACTTC
cdr3_aa: CASSGAIGGETQYF

d_call: TRBD1
v_call: TRBV5-4
clone_size: .
j_call: TRBJ1-1
cdr3_nt: TGTGCCAGCAGCTTGGACAGGGGGGACACTGAAGCTTTCTTT
cdr3_aa: CASSLDRGDTEAFF

d_call: TRBD1
v_call: TRBV6-4
clone_size: .
j_call: TRBJ1-2
cdr3_nt: TGTGCCAGCAGTTCTGGACAGGAGAACTATGGCTACACCTTC
cdr3_aa: CASSSGQENYGYTF

d_call: TRBD2
v_call: TRBV11-2
clone_size: .
j_call: TRBJ2-1
cdr3_nt: TGTGCCAGCAGCCTGGGACTAGCGGGCAATGAGCAGTTCTTC
cdr3_aa: CASSLGLAGNEQFF

d_call: .
v_call: TRBV5-6
clone_size: once
j_call: TRBJ2-3
cdr3_nt: TGTGCCAGCAGCTCTGACTGGTCGGGCACAGATACGCAGTATTTT
cdr3_aa: CASSSDWSGTDTQYF

d_call: TRBD1
v_call: TRBV27
clone_size: .
j_call: TRBJ2-7
cdr3_nt: TGTGCCAGCAGACGAGGGGGCGCGTTTAACGAGCAGTACTTC
cdr3_aa: CASRRGGAFNEQYF

d_call: .
v_call: TRBV5-1
clone_size: .
j_call: TRBJ2-3
cdr3_nt: TGCGCCAGCAGTTTACAGGAGGGGGTGGCAGGCACAGATACGCAGTATTTT
cdr3_aa: CASSLQEGVAGTDTQYF

d_call: TRBD2
v_call: TRBV7-8
clone_size: .
j_call: TRBJ2-3
cdr3_nt: TGTGCCAGCAGCTTATACGGGGCTAGCGGGGGAAGCACAGATACGCAGTATTTT
cdr3_aa: CASSLYGASGGSTDTQYF

d_call: .
v_call: TRBV6-1
clone_size: once
j_call: TRBJ2-3
cdr3_nt: TGTGCCAGCAGAACAGACACATATAGCACAGATACGCAGTATTTT
cdr3_aa: CASRTDTYSTDTQYF

d_call: TRBD1
v_call: TRBV27
clone_size: .
j_call: TRBJ2-3
cdr3_nt: TGTGCCAGCAGTTTATACGGGACAGGGGGCACAGATACGCAGTATTTT
cdr3_aa: CASSLYGTGGTDTQYF

d_call: TRBD2
v_call: TRBV5-4
clone_size: once
j_call: TRBJ2-7
cdr3_nt: TGTGCCAGCAGCCCCCTAGCGGGAGTTCGCTACGAGCAGTACTTC
cdr3_aa: CASSPLAGVRYEQYF

d_call: .
v_call: TRBV4-2
clone_size: .
j_call: TRBJ2-3
cdr3_nt: TGTGCCAGCAGCCAGGACCGGACAGTTAGCACAGATACGCAGTATTTT
cdr3_aa: CASSQDRTVSTDTQYF

d_call: TRBD1
v_call: TRBV6-6
clone_size: .
j_call: TRBJ2-2
cdr3_nt: TGTGCCATCGGGGGACAGGGGCATAACACCGGGGAGCTGTTTTTT
cdr3_aa: CAIGGQGHNTGELFF

d_call: .
v_call: TRBV4-1
clone_size: .
j_call: TRBJ1-5
cdr3_nt: TGCGCCAGCAGCCAAGGCGGCACGAGCAATCAGCCCCAGCATTTT
cdr3_aa: CASSQGGTSNQPQHF

d_call: TRBD2
v_call: TRBV9
clone_size: .
j_call: TRBJ2-1
cdr3_nt: TGTGCCAGCAGCGTAGCTCCTAGCGGGATCAATGAGCAGTTCTTC
cdr3_aa: CASSVAPSGINEQFF

d_call: TRBD1
v_call: TRBV25-1
clone_size: .
j_call: TRBJ1-1
cdr3_nt: TGTGCCAGCGGACAGGCGAACACTGAAGCTTTCTTT
cdr3_aa: CASGQANTEAFF

d_call: .
v_call: TRBV25-1
clone_size: .
j_call: TRBJ2-7
cdr3_nt: TGTGCCAGCAGTGAACAATCTGGGCTACCCAACTACGAGCAGTACTTC
cdr3_aa: CASSEQSGLPNYEQYF

d_call: .
v_call: TRBV7-9
clone_size: few
j_call: TRBJ1-1
cdr3_nt: TGTGCCAGCAGCTTCGGAGCCGTGAACACTGAAGCTTTCTTT
cdr3_aa: CASSFGAVNTEAFF

d_call: .
v_call: TRBV5-1
clone_size: .
j_call: TRBJ1-1
cdr3_nt: TGCGCCAGCAGCCCAGGACAGATGAACACTGAAGCTTTCTTT
cdr3_aa: CASSPGQMNTEAFF

d_call: .
v_call: TRBV11-2
clone_size: .
j_call: TRBJ2-1
cdr3_nt: TGTGCCAGCAGCTTAACACGGGGGAACAATGAGCAGTTCTTC
cdr3_aa: CASSLTRGNNEQFF

d_call: TRBD1
v_call: TRBV19
clone_size: .
j_call: TRBJ1-2
cdr3_nt: TGTGCCAGCACCCGGACAGGGCATGGCTACACCTTC
cdr3_aa: CASTRTGHGYTF

d_call: TRBD1
v_call: TRBV7-2
clone_size: .
j_call: TRBJ1-2
cdr3_nt: TGTGCCAGCAGTTGGGACAGGGGAAGGAATGGCTACACCTTC
cdr3_aa: CASSWDRGRNGYTF

d_call: .
v_call: TRBV15
clone_size: .
j_call: TRBJ2-1
cdr3_nt: TGTGCCACCAGCAGGGCCTACAATGAGCAGTTCTTC
cdr3_aa: CATSRAYNEQFF

d_call: .
v_call: TRBV7-3
clone_size: .
j_call: TRBJ2-5
cdr3_nt: TGTGCCAGCAGCTTAGGGGCCGGGAAAAACCAAGAGACCCAGTACTTC
cdr3_aa: CASSLGAGKNQETQYF

d_call: TRBD2
v_call: TRBV7-9
clone_size: .
j_call: TRBJ2-3
cdr3_nt: TGTGCCAGCAGCTTGTCTAGCGGGGGGGCAGATACGCAGTATTTT
cdr3_aa: CASSLSSGGADTQYF

d_call: TRBD1
v_call: TRBV6-1
clone_size: .
j_call: TRBJ2-1
cdr3_nt: TGTGCCAGCAGTGAATGGACAGGGGGCAATGAGCAGTTCTTC
cdr3_aa: CASSEWTGGNEQFF

d_call: .
v_call: TRBV29-1
clone_size: .
j_call: TRBJ1-2
cdr3_nt: TGCAGCGTTGAGGAGGGCTACACCTTC
cdr3_aa: CSVEEGYTF

d_call: .
v_call: TRBV18
clone_size: .
j_call: TRBJ2-5
cdr3_nt: TGTGCCAGCTCACCACCGGAGCTACGGGAAACCCAGTACTTC
cdr3_aa: CASSPPELRETQYF

d_call: TRBD2
v_call: TRBV7-2
clone_size: .
j_call: TRBJ2-5
cdr3_nt: TGTGCCAGCAGCTTATCAGGGAGGGTATCTGGGACCCAGTACTTC
cdr3_aa: CASSLSGRVSGTQYF

d_call: .
v_call: TRBV18
clone_size: .
j_call: TRBJ1-5
cdr3_nt: TGTGCCAGCTCCGTAGGGGAAAGCAATCAGCCCCAGCATTTT
cdr3_aa: CASSVGESNQPQHF